These 17 T cell receptor beta chains were sequenced from one sample in a study of blood T cell repertoires in COVID-19. Repertoires were generated with immunoSEQ multiplex PCR, while TCRdb's copy carries only in-frame clones and drops some. The profile shows 490,000 or so clones, around nine tenths of them singletons. Sequencing input: PBMCs or T cells enriched from blood (not recorded which). The source is a woman aged 40-49 years who had recovered from COVID-19.

The chain employs TRBV7-8 and TRBJ1-1, with 7 nucleotides matching TRBD1. The germline V gene encodes CDR1 SGHVS and CDR2 FQNEAQ. The CDR3 is made up of 13 amino acids. Losses at the gene ends were 3 bases for V and 6 bases for J; bases not matched to a gene: 4. In DNA, the CDR3 is TGTGCCAGCAGCTTCAACAGGGGCGCTGAAGCTTTCTTT. It is translated as CASSFNRGAEAFF. Full variable domain (remainder filled in from reference TRBV7-8 and TRBJ1-1): GAGVSQSPRYKVAKRGQDVALRCDPISGHVSLFWYQQALGQGPEFLTYFQNEAQLDKSGLPSDRFFAERPEGSVSTLKIQRTQQEDSAVYLCASSFNRGAEAFFGQGTRLTVV.

V and J are TRBV10-3 and TRBJ2-5; D may be TRBD2 (5 bases). Looked up from germline, CDR1 is ENHRY and CDR2 is SYGVKD. The CDR3 loop spans 11 amino acids. V was pared by 9 bases and J by 2 bases, with 7 bases between. This CDR3 is CAMGEQETQYF. Here the CDR3 DNA reads TGTGCCATGGGAGAGCAAGAGACCCAGTACTTC.

This CDR3 is CASMRTSGDYNEQFF. The CDR3 DNA reads TGTGCCAGTATGAGGACTAGCGGAGATTACAATGAGCAGTTCTTC. V and J are TRBV19 and TRBJ2-1; 10 nucleotides line up with TRBD2. The germline CDR1 and CDR2 sequences are LNHDA and SQIVND (reference sequence). Trimming took 7 bases from V and 4 from J; bases not matched to a gene: 7. The CDR3 loop spans 15 amino acids.

In its sample, this clone was seen once. J is TRBJ1-5 and V is TRBV7-6; 8 bases fit TRBD1. V was clipped by 4 bases and J by 6 bases; unmatched bases: 5. Germline assignment: CDR1 SGHVS and CDR2 FNYEAQ. There are 14 residues in the CDR3. CDR3 sequence reads: CASSSGQGSQPQHF. The DNA of the CDR3 is TGTGCCAGCAGCTCAGGACAGGGAAGTCAGCCCCAGCATTTT.

This clone was found once. The chain is built from TRBV11-3 and TRBJ2-1, with D possibly being TRBD2 (5 bases). V was trimmed by 1 base and J by 8 bases, leaving 15 bases between them. CDR1 and CDR2 (germline): SGHNT, YENEEA. This CDR3 has 15 amino acids. For the CDR3, the DNA is TGTGCCAGCAGCTTAGTGGCTGGGGAGTCCTATGAGCAGTTCTTC. Translated: CASSLVAGESYEQFF.

This clone showed up just once. The V call is TRBV19, the J call TRBJ1-1, with D unresolved. V was shortened by 0 bases and J by 1 base, with 9 bases between the two germline ends. The CDR3 consists of 15 residues. CDR1 LNHDA and CDR2 SQIVND come from the germline V gene (reference sequence). This CDR3 reads CASSIEGRRNTEAFF. The CDR3 region has the DNA TGTGCCAGTAGTATAGAGGGTCGGAGGAACACTGAAGCTTTCTTT.

The rearrangement joins TRBV2 to TRBJ1-2; TRBD1 matches at 11 bases. Per germline, CDR1 SNHLY and CDR2 FYNNEI. The V and J ends lost 2 bases and 8 bases, in that order; junction bases with no gene match: 16. The CDR3 covers 18 residues. DNA of the CDR3: TGTGCCAGCAGTGAAAGAGGGACAGGGGGTGGCATCTATCGCGGCTACACCTTC. It specifies CASSERGTGGGIYRGYTF.

The chain links TRBV2 to TRBJ1-1, with 9 bases that match TRBD1. This CDR3 region has 15 residues. CDR1 and CDR2 from the germline V gene are SNHLY and FYNNEI. V was clipped by 6 bases and J by 3 bases; unmatched bases: 8. CDR3 DNA sequence: TGTGCCAGCAGGGCACAGGGGGCAATGTACACTGAAGCTTTCTTT. Translating it yields CASRAQGAMYTEAFF.

The chain couples TRBV6-5 to TRBJ2-5; the D is unclear. Trimming stripped 3 bases from V and 7 bases from J, with 6 bases between. Germline V lookup: CDR1 MNHEY, CDR2 SVGAGI. The CDR3 totals 11 residues. The CDR3 region is CASSYLRTQYF. The CDR3 DNA is TGTGCCAGCAGTTATCTGAGGACCCAGTACTTC.

CDR3 residues: CASKPRGRLNTEAFF. In nucleotides, the CDR3 is TGTGCCAGCAAACCCAGGGGGCGTCTGAACACTGAAGCTTTCTTT. V is TRBV19 and J is TRBJ1-1, with 8 nucleotides matching TRBD1. Looked up from germline, CDR1 is LNHDA and CDR2 is SQIVND (reference sequence). J was trimmed by 0 bases and V by 9 bases; bases with no gene match: 9. This CDR3 region has 15 residues.

The rearrangement links TRBV7-8 to TRBJ1-2; 9 positions agree with TRBD1. The CDR3 spans 14 residues. V was clipped by 2 bases and J by 6 bases; unmatched bases: 4. CDR1 SGHVS and CDR2 FQNEAQ come from the germline V gene. The CDR3 protein is CASSLFRDRDGYTF. In DNA form, the CDR3 reads TGTGCCAGCAGCTTATTCCGGGACAGGGATGGCTACACCTTC.

Regarding this clone: Other nucleotide sequences from this sample produce the same CDR3. The chain couples TRBV5-1 to TRBJ1-2; 7 positions match TRBD1. CDR1 is SGHRS and CDR2 is YFSETQ in the germline V gene. Germline trimming cut 0 bases from V and 5 bases from J; bases unmatched to any gene: 1. This CDR3 is 13 amino acids long. In DNA, the CDR3 is TGCGCCAGCAGCTTGGGGGACAGTTATGGCTACACCTTC. This sequence encodes CASSLGDSYGYTF.

V is TRBV6-1 and J is TRBJ2-3; D is ambiguous. The CDR3 runs to 17 residues. V was trimmed by 0 bases and J by 3 bases, leaving 16 bases between them. Germline loops: CDR1 MNHNS, CDR2 SASEGT. The CDR3 coding sequence is TGTGCCAGCAGTGAAGCGCTTGTCTACTTCGGGACAGATACGCAGTATTTT. This sequence encodes CASSEALVYFGTDTQYF.

This chain uses TRBV13 with TRBJ1-2; perhaps TRBD1 as D (5 bases). Germline V CDR1 and CDR2: PRHDT, FYEKMQ (reference sequence). Trimming took off 5 bases at V and 3 bases at J, with 16 bases between the two ends. There are 15 residues in the CDR3. The CDR3: CASSPGSTVHYGYTF. As DNA, the CDR3 is TGTGCCAGCAGCCCGGGCTCGACAGTACACTATGGCTACACCTTC.

The chain links TRBV11-3 to TRBJ2-7; 8 bases are a match to TRBD1. The V and J ends lost 4 bases and 5 bases, in that order; junction bases with no gene match: 10. CDR3 length: 15 amino acids. The germline V gene has CDR1 SGHNT and CDR2 YENEEA. The CDR3 loop is CASSSWTGTVNEQYF. CDR3 bases: TGTGCCAGCAGCTCCTGGACAGGGACGGTCAACGAGCAGTACTTC.

The V and J genes are TRBV7-9 and TRBJ2-7; 9 bases fit TRBD2. V shed 0 bases, J shed 0 bases, and the junction held 6 bases outside the gene matches. The CDR3 is 17 amino acids. The germline V gene has CDR1 SEHNR and CDR2 FQNEAQ (reference sequence). The DNA for the CDR3 is TGTGCCAGCAGCTTAGCTTCTCTAGCGGGGCTCTCCTACGAGCAGTACTTC. Translating gives CASSLASLAGLSYEQYF.

The rearrangement links TRBV27 to TRBJ1-1, with 7 positions matching TRBD1. The V and J ends lost 5 bases and 1 base, in that order; junction bases with no gene match: 4. The V gene's germline CDR1 is MNHEY and CDR2 SMNVEV (reference sequence). This CDR3 has 14 amino acids. The CDR3 sequence is CASSGTGANTEAFF. For the CDR3, the DNA is TGTGCCAGCAGTGGAACAGGGGCGAACACTGAAGCTTTCTTT.